These 26 T cell receptor beta chains share one sample of origin, sequenced in a study of T cells in Graves' hyperthyroidism and ophthalmopathy. Researchers took RNA transcripts and amplified the TCR beta CDR3 regions from them. HTBI primers were employed in a first-round RT-PCR of the TCR CDR3. TCRdb fed the multiplex PCR reads into MiXCR, producing one record per CDR3 protein. The data contain about 570,000 distinct CDR3 sequences, about 45% of them seen just once; the ten biggest clones take up around 20%. Sequences were obtained from peripheral blood or thyroid tissue (not recorded which). The receptor source for this set is an adult woman with Graves' disease, either hyperthyroidism or ophthalmopathy (not recorded which).

On this clonotype itself: In this CDR3 the conserved last residue, phenylalanine or tryptophan, is missing, so a read error is likely. No DNA is shown, since the ends of the CDR3 on it are uncertain; the CDR3 is the one TCRdb lists. This rearrangement joins TRBV6-1 to TRBJ1-2; the table's D call TRBD1 went unverified against the DNA. Germline V gene sequence: CDR1 MNHNS, CDR2 SASEGT. The CDR3 totals 8 residues, both ends included. This CDR3 reads CASSDYGT.

This clonotype was observed at least ten times. J is TRBJ2-7 and V is TRBV2, with D possibly TRBD1 on 6 matching bases. The germline gives CDR1 SNHLY, CDR2 FYNNEI. The CDR3 length is 13 residues. Deletions cut 4 bases from V and 3 bases from J, with 10 bases between. Here the CDR3 DNA reads TGTGCCAGCAGTGGGACAGCGAACTACGAGCAGTACTTC. As protein: CASSGTANYEQYF.

The V call is TRBV2, the J call TRBJ1-5; D remains unclear. V was shortened by 8 bases and J by 6 bases, with 20 bases between the two germline ends. The CDR3 contains 15 residues. Germline V gene sequence: CDR1 SNHLY, CDR2 FYNNEI. In nucleotides, the CDR3 is TGTGCCAGCCGTCCGGGGTCGTCGTTGGGTCAGCCCCAGCATTTT. The encoded protein is CASRPGSSLGQPQHF. Full variable domain (missing parts from reference TRBV2 and TRBJ1-5): EPEVTQTPSHQVTQMGQEVILRCVPISNHLYFYWYRQILGQKVEFLVSFYNNEISEKSEIFDDQFSVERPDGSNFTLKIRSTKLEDSAMYFCASRPGSSLGQPQHFGDGTRLSIL.

This clonotype was seen ten or more times. The V gene is TRBV9, the J gene TRBJ2-5, with 10 bases aligning to TRBD1. V dropped 4 bases and J dropped 3; count of bases not matched to a gene: 6. CDR1 is SGDLS, CDR2 YYNGEE, per germline. CDR3 length: 15 amino acids. CDR3: CASSFAGTGEETQYF. The CDR3 DNA follows: TGTGCCAGCAGCTTCGCCGGGACAGGGGAAGAGACCCAGTACTTC.

This clonotype was seen ten or more times. The gene calls are TRBV4-1 and TRBJ1-2; 12 bases match TRBD1. Losses at the gene ends were 1 base for V and 2 bases for J; bases not matched to a gene: 8. The germline V gene has CDR1 MGHRA and CDR2 YSYEKL. This CDR3 contains 18 residues. The CDR3 nucleotides are TGCGCCAGCAGCCAAGTCCGGGACAGGGGGCTCGCCAACTATGGCTACACCTTC. Translation gives CASSQVRDRGLANYGYTF.

This clonotype was picked up one time. The chain carries TRBV15 and TRBJ2-5; TRBD1 might be the D (5 bases). From germline, CDR1 is LNHNV and CDR2 YYDKDF (reference sequence). This CDR3 has 17 residues. V lost 0 bases, J lost 1 base, and 15 bases lay in between. DNA of the CDR3: TGTGCCACCAGCAGAGATCAGTCCAGGGTCGGCCAAGAGACCCAGTACTTC. This codes for CATSRDQSRVGQETQYF.

This chain links TRBV7-2 with TRBJ2-5; no clear D. The CDR3 runs 15 residues. Germline CDR1 reads SGHTA; CDR2 reads FQGNSA. V was pared by 9 bases and J by 5 bases, with 22 bases between. The CDR3 sequence is CASSNFGSEEETQYF. The DNA for the CDR3 is TGTGCCAGTAGTAATTTCGGCTCCGAGGAGGAGACCCAGTACTTC.

This chain connects TRBV10-3 to TRBJ1-5, with 10 bases matching TRBD1. V lost 8 bases and J lost 6; bases outside the gene matches: 7. Germline lookup yields CDR1 ENHRY and CDR2 SYGVKD. This CDR3 comprises 14 residues. The CDR3, as DNA: TGTGCCATCGCCGGACAGGGGGGAGGTCAGCCCCAGCATTTT. Amino acid sequence: CAIAGQGGGQPQHF.

In this sample, this clonotype turned up many times. The chain links TRBV5-6 to TRBJ1-6; 8 bases map to TRBD1. Germline V gene sequence: CDR1 SGHDT, CDR2 YYEEEE. The length of the CDR3 is 18 residues. The ends lost 4 bases at V and 0 bases at J; junction bases unmatched: 9. CDR3 loop: CASSIGTGASSYNSPLHF. In nucleotides, the CDR3 is TGTGCCAGCAGCATCGGGACAGGAGCTAGCTCCTATAATTCACCCCTCCACTTT. The full variable domain, its missing parts supplied by reference TRBV5-6 and TRBJ1-6, is DAGVTQSPTHLIKTRGQQVTLRCSPKSGHDTVSWYQQALGQGPQFIFQYYEEEERQRGNFPDRFSGHQFPNYSSELNVNALLLGDSALYLCASSIGTGASSYNSPLHFGNGTRLTVT.

This clonotype was recorded many times. V usage is TRBV12-3 or TRBV12-4 and J usage is TRBJ2-5, with D unclear. Trimming stripped 1 base from V and 2 bases from J, with 11 bases between. The CDR3 has 15 residues. The CDR3 is CASSLVSQQQETQYF. The CDR3, as DNA: TGTGCCAGCAGTTTAGTTTCACAGCAACAAGAGACCCAGTACTTC.

This clonotype was seen at least ten times. The rearrangement joins TRBV19 to TRBJ2-2; no definite D call. Per germline, CDR1 LNHDA and CDR2 SQIVND (reference sequence). V lost 6 bases, J lost 5 bases, and 7 bases lay in between. CDR3 length equals 12 residues. CDR3: CASRDDTGELFF. The CDR3 nucleotides read TGTGCCAGTAGGGACGATACCGGGGAGCTGTTTTTT.

As regards this clonotype: One end of the junction varies from germline; a read error may be responsible. The chain uses TRBV7-9 and TRBJ1-2; no clear D. CDR1 and CDR2 from the germline V gene are SEHNR and FQNEAQ (reference sequence). The CDR3 sequence is 13 residues long. Here the CDR3 reads CSGGPGAGEGYTF. In DNA, the CDR3 is TGCAGCGGAGGACCGGGAGCTGGTGAGGGCTACACCTTC. Looking up the rest from reference TRBV7-9 and TRBJ1-2 gives the full variable domain: DTGVSQNPRHKITKRGQNVTFRCDPISEHNRLYWYRQTLGQGPEFLTYFQNEAQLEKSRLLSDRFSAERPKGSFSTLEIQRTEQGDSAMYLCSGGPGAGEGYTFGSGTRLTVV.

In the case of this clonotype: At one of its ends the junction is not consistent with the germline gene, which may arise from a read error. J is TRBJ2-2 and V is TRBV9, with a tentative D call TRBD2 (6 bases). This CDR3 has 14 residues. Per the germline V gene, CDR1 is SGDLS and CDR2 is YYNGEE. CDR3 coding DNA: TGTGCCAGTAGCGGAAGCTTTGGAACCGGGGAGCTGTTTTTT. Its protein product is CASSGSFGTGELFF.

At least ten counts were recorded for this clonotype. The chain carries TRBV7-9 and TRBJ1-3; no firm D call. V was clipped by 2 bases and J by 2 bases, with 7 bases between them. The CDR3 consists of 14 residues. Germline CDR1 and CDR2: SEHNR and FQNEAQ (reference sequence). This CDR3 reads CASSLMVAGNTIYF. For the CDR3, the DNA is TGTGCCAGCAGCTTAATGGTCGCTGGAAACACCATATATTTT.

This clonotype was found a few times. The chain employs TRBV14 and TRBJ1-6; D unclear. The germline V gene has CDR1 SGHDN and CDR2 FVKESK. The CDR3 runs to 13 residues. The ends were cut back, 5 bases at V and 10 bases at J, with 12 bases in the middle. The CDR3 bases are TGTGCCAGCAGCTCGGCCTGGATGTCACCCCTCCACTTT. Amino acid sequence: CASSSAWMSPLHF.

The chain is built from TRBV4-1 and TRBJ1-5; perhaps TRBD1 as D (6 bases). Germline V lookup: CDR1 MGHRA, CDR2 YSYEKL. Deletions cut 3 bases from V and 0 bases from J, with 9 bases between. The CDR3 has 15 residues. For the CDR3, the DNA is TGCGCCAGCAGCCACGGACAGTCTAGCAATCAGCCCCAGCATTTT. Protein: CASSHGQSSNQPQHF.

The chain is built from TRBV5-1 and TRBJ2-7, with no clear D. This CDR3 has 13 amino acids. V was cut by 3 bases and J by 5 bases, with 12 bases left in between. Germline V CDR1 and CDR2: SGHRS, YFSETQ. The CDR3 sequence is CASSSRIGHEQYF. The DNA for the CDR3 is TGCGCCAGCAGCTCACGAATTGGCCACGAGCAGTACTTC.

The chain carries TRBV9 and TRBJ1-2; TRBD1 matches 8 bases. The CDR3 is 14 amino acids. V shed 0 bases and J 7 bases; nucleotides not matched to a gene: 5. Germline V gene sequence: CDR1 SGDLS, CDR2 YYNGEE. The CDR3, as DNA: TGTGCCAGCAGCGTAGACCCAGGGGGCTCTGGCTACACCTTC. This encodes CASSVDPGGSGYTF.

This chain joins TRBV10-3 and TRBJ2-7; D might be TRBD1 (6 bases). V gave up 6 bases and J gave up 0 bases, with 12 bases separating them. CDR1 and CDR2 (germline): ENHRY, SYGVKD. The length of the CDR3 is 14 residues. CDR3 coding DNA: TGTGCCATCAGGGAGAGAGGGGGCTCCTACGAGCAGTACTTC. Its translation is CAIRERGGSYEQYF.

This clonotype has at least ten counts. The chain uses TRBV7-2 and TRBJ2-7, with D possibly TRBD2 on 5 matching bases. V was cut by 4 bases and J by 0 bases, with 13 bases left in between. The CDR3 extends over 15 amino acids. Germline V gene lookup returns CDR1 SGHTA and CDR2 FQGNSA. The CDR3: CASSYTSASSYEQYF. CDR3 nucleotide sequence: TGTGCCAGCAGCTACACTAGTGCAAGCTCCTACGAGCAGTACTTC.

Only one count was recorded for this clonotype. The chain employs TRBV11-2 and TRBJ1-1; no clear D gene. Trimming took 2 bases from V and 3 from J, leaving 13 bases between them. Germline V lookup: CDR1 SGHAT, CDR2 FQNNGV. This CDR3 spans 15 amino acids. For the CDR3, the DNA is TGTGCCAGCAGCTTACCAGCCTCTAATGACACTGAAGCTTTCTTT. The encoded protein is CASSLPASNDTEAFF.

The chain has TRBV15 and TRBJ2-1; 8 positions match TRBD1. V dropped 5 bases and J dropped 3; count of bases not matched to a gene: 15. This CDR3 has 18 residues. Germline CDR1 and CDR2: LNHNV and YYDKDF (reference sequence). The CDR3 sequence: CATSGLYETGDHYNEQFF. CDR3 DNA: TGTGCCACCAGCGGCCTCTACGAGACAGGGGATCACTACAATGAGCAGTTCTTC.

This chain's CDR3 is CASSQWGVDGNTF. The CDR3 bases are TGTGCCAGCAGCCAGTGGGGCGTGGATGGAAACACCTTC. The rearrangement joins TRBV11-2 to TRBJ1-2, with D tentatively TRBD1 (5 bases). CDR1 SGHAT and CDR2 FQNNGV come from the germline V gene. The CDR3 runs 13 residues. Trimming stripped 5 bases from V and 12 bases from J, with 19 bases between. Filled out from reference TRBV11-2 and TRBJ1-2, the complete variable domain reads EAGVAQSPRYKIIEKRQSVAFWCNPISGHATLYWYQQILGQGPKLLIQFQNNGVVDDSQLPKDRFSAERLKGVDSTLKIQPAKLEDSAVYLCASSQWGVDGNTFGSGTRLTVV.

CDR3 bases: TGCGCCAGCAGCGTTACAGGGGCTCAGCCCCAGCATTTT. Amino acid sequence: CASSVTGAQPQHF. This rearrangement joins TRBV5-1 to TRBJ1-5; 7 positions agree with TRBD1. V was clipped by 4 bases and J by 6 bases; unmatched bases: 4. The CDR3 extends over 13 amino acids. Germline V CDR1 and CDR2: SGHRS, YFSETQ.

The V and J genes are TRBV29-1 and TRBJ2-5; 7 nucleotides match TRBD1. With 8 bases clipped from V and 3 bases from J, the junction kept 15 bases outside the gene matches. This CDR3 region has 15 residues. The germline gives CDR1 SQVTM, CDR2 ANQGSEA. The CDR3 sequence: CSSPRDRRHKETQYF. In nucleotides, the CDR3 is TGCAGCTCCCCCCGGGACAGACGCCATAAAGAGACCCAGTACTTC.

The chain recombines TRBV27 with TRBJ2-7; TRBD2 is a possible D gene (6 bases). Germline V gives CDR1 MNHEY, CDR2 SMNVEV (reference sequence). The CDR3 is 15 residues long. Trimming took 5 bases from V and 5 from J, leaving 19 bases between them. CDR3 amino acids: CASSPGGMGRHEQYF. As DNA, the CDR3 is TGTGCCAGCAGTCCTGGCGGGATGGGGCGCCACGAGCAGTACTTC.